The TCR beta chain described here comes from a study of T cell repertoires in cytomegalovirus infection. In its sample, this clonotype was seen a few times. Via MiXCR, TCRdb re-called the reads, giving one row per CDR3 protein. The sample contains some 600,000 distinct CDR3 sequences, 24% of which appear only once. J lost 8 bases, V lost 0 bases, and 9 bases had no gene match. CDR3 length equals 14 residues. Germline lookup yields CDR1 DFQATT and CDR2 SNEGSKA (reference sequence). The receptor was isolated from a human donor in good health (CMV status not recorded). Some clones in this sample may be carry-over from other donors' samples. Sequenced: CD8+ T cells from PBMCs. The chain is built from TRBV20-1 and TRBJ1-2, with TRBD1 identical over 7 bases. The CDR3 protein is CSARDDREGGGYTF. The CDR3 bases are TGCAGTGCTAGAGATGACAGGGAGGGGGGAGGCTACACCTTC.